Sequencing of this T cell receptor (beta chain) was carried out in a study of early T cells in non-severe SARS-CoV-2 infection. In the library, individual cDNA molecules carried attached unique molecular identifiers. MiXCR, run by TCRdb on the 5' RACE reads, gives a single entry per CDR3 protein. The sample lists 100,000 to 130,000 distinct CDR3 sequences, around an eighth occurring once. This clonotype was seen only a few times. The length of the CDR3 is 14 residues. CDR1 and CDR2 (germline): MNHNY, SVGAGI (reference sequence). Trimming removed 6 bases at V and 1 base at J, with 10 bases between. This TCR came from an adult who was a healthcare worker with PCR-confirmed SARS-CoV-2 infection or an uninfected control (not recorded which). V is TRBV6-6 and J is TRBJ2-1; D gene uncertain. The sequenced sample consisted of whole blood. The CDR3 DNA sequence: TGTGCCAGCAGCCTGGGTGAGTCCTACAATGAGCAGTTCTTC. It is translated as CASSLGESYNEQFF.